This T cell receptor (beta chain) is drawn from a study of blood T cell repertoires in COVID-19. Study details: Some COVID-19 samples were acute and others convalescent; all came from the United States, Italy and Spain. Sources were T cells, B-cell-depleted T cells, or PBMCs; the material itself was cDNA or gDNA.

The CDR3 runs to 11 residues. Trimming removed 3 bases at V and 6 bases at J, with 9 bases between. Germline CDR1 reads DFQATT; CDR2 reads SNEGSKA (reference sequence). Under the authors' procedure: Amplifying reference gene primers gave estimates of nucleated cell counts. Sequenced by immunoSEQ multiplex PCR; TCRdb stores in-frame clones only, minus some. The DNA was the basis for D and trimming; V, J and clone size are from that table. The sample contains about 78,000 clones, approximately 89% of which appear only once. Notes on this clone: Other DNA sequences in the same sample also yield this CDR3.

The chain carries TRBV20-1 and TRBJ2-7, with a tentative D call TRBD2 (5 bases). This receptor was taken from a man aged 45 to 65 with active or convalescent COVID-19. Sequenced input: peripheral blood. The CDR3 sequence is CSARSGFEQYV. The CDR3 bases are TGCAGTGCTAGGAGCGGATTCGAGCAGTACGTC.